The entry below gives a single TCR beta chain sequence along with its context. What it binds is not known. Naive CD8 populations comprised CD45RO-negative cells positively selected for CCR7, excluding terminally differentiated effector memory CD45RA+ cells. Genomic DNA from each subset was divided evenly over several immunoSEQ plates. As handled by the study authors: Filtering differed since immunoSEQ provided only junctions, with no quality scores. Method: immunoSEQ multiplex PCR; TCRdb's copy keeps in-frame clones and lacks some. That table furnishes V, J and clone size, whereas the DNA furnished D and trimming. The profile shows approximately 1.9 million clones, 90% to 95% of them singletons. The CDR3 runs to 19 residues. Trimming shortened V by 5 bases and J by 5 bases, and 30 bases separated the two germline ends. Germline CDR1 and CDR2: MDHEN and SYDVKM. The source of the sample is a study of shared clonotypes between healthy human individuals. Study results and limitations: Clonotypes shared by all four donors outscored non-shared clonotypes in generation probability.

The chain recombines TRBV28 with TRBJ2-5, with D tentatively TRBD1 (6 bases). Sequencing was carried out using naive CD8+ T cells from PBMCs. This TCR derives from a man aged 18 to 30 in good health. Some clones in this sample may be carry-over from other donors' samples. CDR3 nucleotide sequence: TGTGCCAGCAGTACCCAATCCTACCCCGGGACAACAAGGGTGGAGACCCAGTACTTC. Its translation is CASSTQSYPGTTRVETQYF.